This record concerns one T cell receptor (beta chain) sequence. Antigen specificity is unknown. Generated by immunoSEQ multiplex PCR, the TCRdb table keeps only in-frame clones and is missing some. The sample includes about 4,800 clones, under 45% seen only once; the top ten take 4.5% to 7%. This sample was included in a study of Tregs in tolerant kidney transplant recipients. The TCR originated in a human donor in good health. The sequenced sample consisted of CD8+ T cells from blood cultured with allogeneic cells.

In DNA, the CDR3 is TGCAACCGAGGGACAGGGGCGAGGAATGAGCAGTTCTTC. Protein: CNRGTGARNEQFF. The chain combines TRBV29-1 with TRBJ2-1; 10 nucleotides agree with TRBD1. The CDR3 runs to 13 residues. From germline, CDR1 is SQVTM and CDR2 ANQGSEA.